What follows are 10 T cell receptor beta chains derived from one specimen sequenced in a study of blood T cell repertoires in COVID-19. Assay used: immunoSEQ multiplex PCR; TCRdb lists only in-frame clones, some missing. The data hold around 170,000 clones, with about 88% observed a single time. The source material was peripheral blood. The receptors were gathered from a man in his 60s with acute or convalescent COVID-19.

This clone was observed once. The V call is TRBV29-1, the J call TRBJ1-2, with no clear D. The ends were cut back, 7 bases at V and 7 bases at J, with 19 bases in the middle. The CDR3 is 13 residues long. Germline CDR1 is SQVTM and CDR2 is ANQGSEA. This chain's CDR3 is CSALPVNKRGYTF. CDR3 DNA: TGCAGCGCTTTACCCGTTAATAAGCGTGGCTACACCTTC.

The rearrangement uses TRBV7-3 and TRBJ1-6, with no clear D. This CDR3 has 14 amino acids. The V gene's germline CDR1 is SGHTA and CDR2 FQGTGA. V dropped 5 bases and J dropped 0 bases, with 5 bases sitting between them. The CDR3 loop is CASSRSSYNSPLHF. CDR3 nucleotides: TGTGCCAGCAGCCGGAGCTCCTATAATTCACCCCTCCACTTT.

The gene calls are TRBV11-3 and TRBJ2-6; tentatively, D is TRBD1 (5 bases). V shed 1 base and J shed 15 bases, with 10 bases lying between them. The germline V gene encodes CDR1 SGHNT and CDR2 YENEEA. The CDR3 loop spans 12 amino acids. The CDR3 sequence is CASSLVLDNLTF. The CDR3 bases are TGTGCCAGCAGCTTAGTTTTGGACAACCTGACTTTC.

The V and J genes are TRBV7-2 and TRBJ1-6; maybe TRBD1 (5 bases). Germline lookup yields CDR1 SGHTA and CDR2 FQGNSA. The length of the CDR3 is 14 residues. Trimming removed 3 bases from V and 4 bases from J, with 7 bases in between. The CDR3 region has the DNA TGTGCCAGCAGCTTGACAGAATATAATTCACCCCTCCACTTT. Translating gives CASSLTEYNSPLHF.

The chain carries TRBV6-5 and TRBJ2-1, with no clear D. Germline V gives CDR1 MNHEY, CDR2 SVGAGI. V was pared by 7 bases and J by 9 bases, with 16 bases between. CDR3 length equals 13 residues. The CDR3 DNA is TGTGCCAGCAAACGAAAGATCAGTGGTGAGCAGTTCTTC. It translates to CASKRKISGEQFF.

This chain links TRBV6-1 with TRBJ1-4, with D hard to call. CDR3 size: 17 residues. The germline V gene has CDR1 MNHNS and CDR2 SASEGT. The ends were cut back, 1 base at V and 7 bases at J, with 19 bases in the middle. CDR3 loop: CASSEGLRISLIEKLFF. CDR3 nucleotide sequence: TGTGCCAGCAGTGAAGGGCTGAGGATATCGCTGATTGAAAAACTGTTTTTT.

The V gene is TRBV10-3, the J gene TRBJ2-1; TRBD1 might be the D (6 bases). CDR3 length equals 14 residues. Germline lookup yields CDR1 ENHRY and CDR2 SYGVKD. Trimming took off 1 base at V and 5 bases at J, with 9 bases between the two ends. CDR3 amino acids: CAISEYRDNNEQFF. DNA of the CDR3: TGTGCCATCAGTGAGTACAGGGACAACAATGAGCAGTTCTTC.

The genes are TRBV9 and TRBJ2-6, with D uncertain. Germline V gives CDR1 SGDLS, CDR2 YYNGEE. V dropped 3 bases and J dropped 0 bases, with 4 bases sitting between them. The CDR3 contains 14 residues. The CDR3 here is CASSALSGANVLTF. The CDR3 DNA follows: TGTGCCAGCAGCGCCCTCTCTGGGGCCAACGTCCTGACTTTC.

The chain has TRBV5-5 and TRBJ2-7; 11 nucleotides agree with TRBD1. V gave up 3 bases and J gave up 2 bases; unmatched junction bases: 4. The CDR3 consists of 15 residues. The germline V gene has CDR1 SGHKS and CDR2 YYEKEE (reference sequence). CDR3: CASSSAGQGAYEQYV. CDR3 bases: TGTGCCAGCAGCTCGGCGGGACAGGGGGCCTACGAGCAGTACGTC.

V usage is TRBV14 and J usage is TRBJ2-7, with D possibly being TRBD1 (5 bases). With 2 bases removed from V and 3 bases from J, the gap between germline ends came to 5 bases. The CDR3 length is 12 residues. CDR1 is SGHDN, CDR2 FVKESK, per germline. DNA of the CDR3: TGTGCCAGCAGCCAACAGGGCTACGAGCAGTACTTC. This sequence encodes CASSQQGYEQYF.